The 7 T cell receptor beta chains listed next were all sequenced from one sample in a study of blood T cell repertoires in COVID-19. Only in-frame clones appear in the TCRdb table, and some are missing; sequencing was by immunoSEQ multiplex PCR. The table lists roughly 200,000 clones, 80% to 90% of them singletons. Sequences were obtained from PBMCs or T cells enriched from blood (not recorded which). These receptors originate from a woman in her forties with acute COVID-19.

This chain uses TRBV3-1 (or the pseudogene TRBV3-2) with TRBJ2-7, with a possible D match to TRBD2 (6 bases). CDR3 length: 15 residues. The V gene lost 4 bases and the J gene lost 7 bases, with 20 bases spanning the gap. Germline assignment: CDR1 LGHDT and CDR2 YNNKEL (reference sequence). DNA for the CDR3: TGTGCCAGCAGCCCAGCATTTATGGGAGGAGAAGAGCAGTACTTC. Translated, it gives CASSPAFMGGEEQYF.

The chain recombines TRBV7-9 with TRBJ2-6; D not resolved. The CDR3 is 17 amino acids. The germline V gene has CDR1 SEHNR and CDR2 FQNEAQ (reference sequence). Trimming cost V 11 bases and J 0 bases, with 20 bases left between them. The CDR3 is CALEITPFRSGANVLTF. The CDR3, as DNA: TGTGCCTTAGAGATTACCCCTTTTCGCTCTGGGGCCAACGTCCTGACTTTC.

This chain joins TRBV9 and TRBJ2-2; 10 nucleotides line up with TRBD2. The length of the CDR3 is 19 residues. Per germline, CDR1 SGDLS and CDR2 YYNGEE. The V and J ends lost 0 bases and 6 bases, in that order; junction bases with no gene match: 14. The CDR3 DNA follows: TGTGCCAGCAGCGTAGCGGTGAGAAGAAGCGGGAGGGAGCCCGGGGAGCTGTTTTTT. This sequence encodes CASSVAVRRSGREPGELFF.

The chain uses TRBV5-1 and TRBJ1-4; D call uncertain. The CDR3 runs to 14 residues. Germline lookup yields CDR1 SGHRS and CDR2 YFSETQ. Trimming took off 0 bases at V and 8 bases at J, with 11 bases between the two ends. CDR3 DNA sequence: TGCGCCAGCAGCTTGGGGCCGGGAACGGAAAAACTGTTTTTT. It codes for CASSLGPGTEKLFF.

V and J are TRBV18 and TRBJ1-6; the D gene is possibly TRBD1 (5 bases). Trimming took off 2 bases at V and 8 bases at J, with 10 bases between the two ends. The CDR3 covers 14 residues. Per the germline V gene, CDR1 is KGHSH and CDR2 is LQKENI. The DNA of the CDR3 is TGTGCCAGCTCACCAAGGGGCCGGGATTCACCCCTCCACTTT. It specifies CASSPRGRDSPLHF.

This chain uses TRBV28 with TRBJ2-3; TRBD1 matches 9 bases. The J segment lost 1 base and the V segment lost 4 bases, leaving 3 bases of the junction unmatched. The V gene's germline CDR1 is MDHEN and CDR2 SYDVKM. The CDR3 is 15 residues long. DNA for the CDR3: TGTGCCAGCAGTTCTACAGGGGGCGGCACAGATACGCAGTATTTT. It translates to CASSSTGGGTDTQYF.

The sample holds one count of this clone. The chain has TRBV6-5 and TRBJ1-2; 11 bases fit TRBD1. Germline lookup yields CDR1 MNHEY and CDR2 SVGAGI. V shed 0 bases, J shed 7 bases, and the junction held 4 bases outside the gene matches. This CDR3 comprises 15 residues. CDR3 sequence (DNA): TGTGCCAGCAGTTACTCGGGACAGGGGGGCCGTGGCTACACCTTC. The encoded protein is CASSYSGQGGRGYTF.